These 20 T cell receptor beta chains originate from one sample sequenced in a study of shared clonotypes between healthy human individuals. The protocol was immunoSEQ multiplex PCR, while the TCRdb copy is restricted to in-frame clones and leaves out a portion. Seen here are roughly 2 million clones, about 95% observed once, and the top ten hold 0.13%. The specimen was naive CD4+ T cells sorted from blood. Described subset: CD45RA+ positively selected. These receptors all stem from a man between 18 and 35 years old in good health.

This chain links TRBV28 with TRBJ2-3; D is undetermined. Trimming removed 3 bases at V and 6 bases at J, with 7 bases between. The CDR3 length is 12 residues. Germline CDR1 MDHEN, CDR2 SYDVKM. CDR3 in DNA: TGTGCCAGCAGTTTTTTAGGGGATACGCAGTATTTT. Its translation: CASSFLGDTQYF. The entire variable domain, with the rest obtained from reference TRBV28 and TRBJ2-3, is as follows: DVKVTQSSRYLVKRTGEKVFLECVQDMDHENMFWYRQDPGLGLRLIYFSYDVKMKEKGDIPEGYSVSREKKERFSLILESASTNQTSMYLCASSFLGDTQYFGPGTRLTVL.

This chain uses TRBV4-3 with TRBJ2-6, with TRBD2 matching over 10 bases. This CDR3 comprises 18 residues. The V gene end was trimmed by 0 bases and the J gene end by 2 bases; junction bases not matched to a gene: 4. Germline CDR1 LGHNA, CDR2 YSLEER. CDR3 sequence (DNA): TGCGCCAGCAGCCAAGATAGTCTAGCGGGAGCTGGGGCCAACGTCCTGACTTTC. Translation gives CASSQDSLAGAGANVLTF.

The chain's CDR3 is CASSEGLIQGETQYF. The CDR3 DNA is TGTGCCAGCAGCGAGGGCCTCATACAGGGAGAGACCCAGTACTTC. This chain uses TRBV7-2 with TRBJ2-5; possible D gene TRBD1, 6 bases. Trimming took 5 bases from V and 4 from J, leaving 17 bases between them. Germline V gives CDR1 SGHTA, CDR2 FQGNSA. This CDR3 spans 15 amino acids.

The gene calls are TRBV19 and TRBJ2-3; D is undetermined. Germline CDR1 and CDR2: LNHDA and SQIVND (reference sequence). Trimming removed 7 bases from V and 6 bases from J, with 17 bases in between. The CDR3 runs 14 residues. CDR3 amino acids: CASNPRLTTDTQYF. The CDR3 DNA reads as TGTGCCAGTAACCCTCGACTGACCACGGATACGCAGTATTTT.

In this sample, this clone turned up a few times. Other nucleotide sequences in the sample specify the same CDR3. V gene TRBV19 combines with J gene TRBJ2-3; no firm D call. The CDR3 covers 12 residues. Per germline, CDR1 LNHDA and CDR2 SQIVND (reference sequence). V was pared by 5 bases and J by 6 bases, with 9 bases between. The CDR3 DNA sequence: TGTGCCAGTAGTCCTACCACGGATACGCAGTATTTT. Amino acids: CASSPTTDTQYF.

The rearrangement links TRBV28 to TRBJ2-1, with 10 nucleotides matching TRBD2. Losses at the gene ends were 7 bases for V and 5 bases for J; bases not matched to a gene: 8. The V gene's germline CDR1 is MDHEN and CDR2 SYDVKM. This CDR3 is 15 amino acids long. Written as DNA, the CDR3 is TGTGCCAGCACGGGGGGCACTAGCGGGAACAATGAGCAGTTCTTC. Translated, it gives CASTGGTSGNNEQFF.

The rearrangement joins TRBV4-2 to TRBJ2-7; 7 bases line up with TRBD1. Germline CDR1 and CDR2: LGHNA and YNFKEQ. V was clipped by 1 base and J by 6 bases; unmatched bases: 9. The CDR3 runs to 15 residues. CDR3 coding DNA: TGTGCCAGCAGCCAAGGGGGGACAGTCCCGGGCGAGCAGTACTTC. It translates to CASSQGGTVPGEQYF.

The chain recombines TRBV7-2 with TRBJ2-5, with 11 nucleotides matching TRBD2. CDR3 length: 14 residues. Germline CDR1 and CDR2: SGHTA and FQGNSA. With 5 bases clipped from V and 13 bases from J, the junction kept 12 bases outside the gene matches. CDR3: CASSTGLAGGRAYF. CDR3 bases: TGTGCCAGCAGCACGGGGCTAGCGGGAGGCAGGGCGTACTTC.

The chain joins TRBV9 to TRBJ1-2; D is ambiguous. V gave up 4 bases and J gave up 0 bases, with 13 bases separating them. The CDR3 loop spans 15 amino acids. In germline, CDR1 is SGDLS, CDR2 YYNGEE. CDR3 protein: CASSPRADSNYGYTF. CDR3 in DNA: TGTGCCAGCAGCCCCCGGGCAGACTCTAACTATGGCTACACCTTC.

As regards this clone: The sample contains more than one DNA sequence encoding this CDR3. V usage is TRBV5-1 and J usage is TRBJ2-3; 7 bases align to TRBD2. The CDR3 contains 15 residues. V was clipped by 5 bases and J by 0 bases; unmatched bases: 6. Germline V gene lookup returns CDR1 SGHRS and CDR2 YFSETQ. CDR3 DNA sequence: TGCGCCAGCAGTTTAGCGGGCACTAGCACAGATACGCAGTATTTT. This encodes CASSLAGTSTDTQYF.

The genes are TRBV2 and TRBJ2-1, with TRBD2 matching 8 bases. V lost 8 bases, J lost 1 base, and 4 bases stayed unmatched. CDR3 length: 14 residues. Germline V gene lookup returns CDR1 SNHLY and CDR2 FYNNEI. The CDR3 protein is CASQAGVSYNEQFF. The CDR3 DNA is TGTGCCAGCCAAGCGGGAGTATCCTACAATGAGCAGTTCTTC.

V is TRBV9 and J is TRBJ2-5; 9 bases match TRBD2. CDR3 length: 16 amino acids. V lost 3 bases to trimming and J lost 3 bases; unmatched junction nucleotides: 9. Germline V lookup: CDR1 SGDLS, CDR2 YYNGEE. CDR3 coding DNA: TGTGCCAGCAGCGAGGCCGCGGGGGGGAAAAAAGAGACCCAGTACTTC. Residues: CASSEAAGGKKETQYF.

The DNA of the CDR3 is TGTGCCAGCAGTGAAACCGGGACTAGGACAGAGACCCAGTACTTC. Encoded protein: CASSETGTRTETQYF. The chain has TRBV2 and TRBJ2-5; TRBD2 matches 8 bases. Germline CDR1 SNHLY, CDR2 FYNNEI. The CDR3 has 15 amino acids. The trim removed 2 bases at V and 4 bases at J, leaving 6 bases unmatched. The full variable domain, with the rest looked up from reference TRBV2 and TRBJ2-5, is EPEVTQTPSHQVTQMGQEVILRCVPISNHLYFYWYRQILGQKVEFLVSFYNNEISEKSEIFDDQFSVERPDGSNFTLKIRSTKLEDSAMYFCASSETGTRTETQYFGPGTRLLVL.

The chain carries TRBV5-4 and TRBJ2-6, with a tentative D call TRBD2 (6 bases). V dropped 4 bases and J dropped 4 bases, with 18 bases sitting between them. The CDR3 is 17 residues long. Germline V gives CDR1 SGHNT, CDR2 YYREEE (reference sequence). CDR3 DNA: TGTGCCAGCAGCCCCACCGGGAGCGCGACAGGGGCCAACGTCCTGACTTTC. It encodes CASSPTGSATGANVLTF.

The chain links TRBV5-6 to TRBJ2-1, with D perhaps matching TRBD2 (6 bases). Germline assignment: CDR1 SGHDT and CDR2 YYEEEE. The CDR3 has 13 residues. V was shortened by 0 bases and J by 9 bases, with 10 bases between the two germline ends. The CDR3 loop is CASSLVGGGEQFF. The CDR3 DNA reads TGTGCCAGCAGCTTGGTTGGGGGAGGTGAGCAGTTCTTC.

The V call is TRBV19, the J call TRBJ2-4, with D uncertain. CDR1 is LNHDA and CDR2 is SQIVND in the germline V gene (reference sequence). The CDR3 length is 17 residues. The V end lost 1 base, the J end lost 0 bases, and 13 bases lay between the germline ends. The CDR3: CASSIGIGLLAKNIQYF. The CDR3 DNA is TGTGCCAGTAGTATAGGTATCGGGTTACTAGCCAAAAACATTCAGTACTTC.

The chain has TRBV7-6 and TRBJ2-5; 11 nucleotides align to TRBD1. Germline CDR1 reads SGHVS; CDR2 reads FNYEAQ. The V gene end was trimmed by 0 bases and the J gene end by 1 base; junction bases not matched to a gene: 1. This CDR3 is built from 16 residues. The chain's CDR3 is CASSLAGTGGQETQYF. CDR3 coding DNA: TGTGCCAGCAGCTTAGCCGGGACAGGGGGCCAAGAGACCCAGTACTTC. The variable domain in full, completed from reference TRBV7-6 and TRBJ2-5, reads GAGVSQSPRYKVTKRGQDVALRCDPISGHVSLYWYRQALGQGPEFLTYFNYEAQQDKSGLPNDRFSAERPEGSISTLTIQRTEQRDSAMYRCASSLAGTGGQETQYFGPGTRLLVL.

V and J are TRBV19 and TRBJ1-1, with a possible D match to TRBD1 (5 bases). CDR1 is LNHDA and CDR2 is SQIVND in the germline V gene (reference sequence). The V and J ends lost 9 bases and 4 bases respectively, with 18 bases between them. This CDR3 has 14 residues. CDR3 residues: CASYRQGASTEAFF. The CDR3 DNA reads as TGTGCCAGCTACCGTCAGGGCGCGTCCACTGAAGCTTTCTTT.

This clone is a singleton in its sample. This sequence joins TRBV6-6 and TRBJ1-2, with no clear D. This CDR3 spans 14 amino acids. With 0 bases removed from V and 5 bases from J, the gap between germline ends came to 10 bases. CDR1 and CDR2 from the germline V gene are MNHNY and SVGAGI (reference sequence). The CDR3 coding sequence is TGTGCCAGCAGTTACTCGAGGGCCGGTTATGGCTACACCTTC. Amino acid sequence: CASSYSRAGYGYTF.

The J gene is TRBJ2-3, the V gene TRBV4-3; D remains unclear. Germline lookup yields CDR1 LGHNA and CDR2 YSLEER. There are 14 residues in the CDR3. The V gene lost 1 base and the J gene lost 5 bases, with 10 bases spanning the gap. The CDR3 sequence: CASSQAQLIDTQYF. The CDR3 region has the DNA TGCGCCAGCAGCCAAGCACAGCTGATAGATACGCAGTATTTT.